Described below is a single TCR beta chain sequence and its context. Its antigen is unidentified. The V gene end was trimmed by 1 base and the J gene end by 1 base; junction bases not matched to a gene: 7. CDR3 length equals 16 residues. The V gene's germline CDR1 is MGHRA and CDR2 YSYEKL. Clones were read by immunoSEQ multiplex PCR, and TCRdb kept only the in-frame ones, dropping some. The sample carries approximately 50,000 clones, approximately 83% recorded once. The data were taken from a study of OX40 agonist ivuxolimab in advanced cancers. Study at large: Dose-escalation patients suffered from hepatocellular carcinoma, melanoma, renal cell or head and neck cancer. Past anti-PD-1, anti-PD-L1 or anti-CTLA-4 therapy was accepted, and around 40% had received some.

Points from the study as a whole: Partial responders at 0.1-3.0 mg/kg had among the lowest clonal expansion.

At baseline, cycle 4 day 1, and cycle 7 day 1, blood was sampled. This chain connects TRBV4-1 to TRBJ2-7; 7 positions agree with TRBD2. The sequence derives from an adult with an advanced solid tumor such as melanoma, head and neck, liver or kidney cancer. The input for sequencing was CD4+ or CD8+ T cells sorted from blood, taken in a trial of the OX40 agonist ivuxolimab. The CDR3 sequence is CASSQVLAGGSYEQYF. DNA for the CDR3: TGCGCCAGCAGCCAAGTCTTAGCGGGCGGATCCTACGAGCAGTACTTC.